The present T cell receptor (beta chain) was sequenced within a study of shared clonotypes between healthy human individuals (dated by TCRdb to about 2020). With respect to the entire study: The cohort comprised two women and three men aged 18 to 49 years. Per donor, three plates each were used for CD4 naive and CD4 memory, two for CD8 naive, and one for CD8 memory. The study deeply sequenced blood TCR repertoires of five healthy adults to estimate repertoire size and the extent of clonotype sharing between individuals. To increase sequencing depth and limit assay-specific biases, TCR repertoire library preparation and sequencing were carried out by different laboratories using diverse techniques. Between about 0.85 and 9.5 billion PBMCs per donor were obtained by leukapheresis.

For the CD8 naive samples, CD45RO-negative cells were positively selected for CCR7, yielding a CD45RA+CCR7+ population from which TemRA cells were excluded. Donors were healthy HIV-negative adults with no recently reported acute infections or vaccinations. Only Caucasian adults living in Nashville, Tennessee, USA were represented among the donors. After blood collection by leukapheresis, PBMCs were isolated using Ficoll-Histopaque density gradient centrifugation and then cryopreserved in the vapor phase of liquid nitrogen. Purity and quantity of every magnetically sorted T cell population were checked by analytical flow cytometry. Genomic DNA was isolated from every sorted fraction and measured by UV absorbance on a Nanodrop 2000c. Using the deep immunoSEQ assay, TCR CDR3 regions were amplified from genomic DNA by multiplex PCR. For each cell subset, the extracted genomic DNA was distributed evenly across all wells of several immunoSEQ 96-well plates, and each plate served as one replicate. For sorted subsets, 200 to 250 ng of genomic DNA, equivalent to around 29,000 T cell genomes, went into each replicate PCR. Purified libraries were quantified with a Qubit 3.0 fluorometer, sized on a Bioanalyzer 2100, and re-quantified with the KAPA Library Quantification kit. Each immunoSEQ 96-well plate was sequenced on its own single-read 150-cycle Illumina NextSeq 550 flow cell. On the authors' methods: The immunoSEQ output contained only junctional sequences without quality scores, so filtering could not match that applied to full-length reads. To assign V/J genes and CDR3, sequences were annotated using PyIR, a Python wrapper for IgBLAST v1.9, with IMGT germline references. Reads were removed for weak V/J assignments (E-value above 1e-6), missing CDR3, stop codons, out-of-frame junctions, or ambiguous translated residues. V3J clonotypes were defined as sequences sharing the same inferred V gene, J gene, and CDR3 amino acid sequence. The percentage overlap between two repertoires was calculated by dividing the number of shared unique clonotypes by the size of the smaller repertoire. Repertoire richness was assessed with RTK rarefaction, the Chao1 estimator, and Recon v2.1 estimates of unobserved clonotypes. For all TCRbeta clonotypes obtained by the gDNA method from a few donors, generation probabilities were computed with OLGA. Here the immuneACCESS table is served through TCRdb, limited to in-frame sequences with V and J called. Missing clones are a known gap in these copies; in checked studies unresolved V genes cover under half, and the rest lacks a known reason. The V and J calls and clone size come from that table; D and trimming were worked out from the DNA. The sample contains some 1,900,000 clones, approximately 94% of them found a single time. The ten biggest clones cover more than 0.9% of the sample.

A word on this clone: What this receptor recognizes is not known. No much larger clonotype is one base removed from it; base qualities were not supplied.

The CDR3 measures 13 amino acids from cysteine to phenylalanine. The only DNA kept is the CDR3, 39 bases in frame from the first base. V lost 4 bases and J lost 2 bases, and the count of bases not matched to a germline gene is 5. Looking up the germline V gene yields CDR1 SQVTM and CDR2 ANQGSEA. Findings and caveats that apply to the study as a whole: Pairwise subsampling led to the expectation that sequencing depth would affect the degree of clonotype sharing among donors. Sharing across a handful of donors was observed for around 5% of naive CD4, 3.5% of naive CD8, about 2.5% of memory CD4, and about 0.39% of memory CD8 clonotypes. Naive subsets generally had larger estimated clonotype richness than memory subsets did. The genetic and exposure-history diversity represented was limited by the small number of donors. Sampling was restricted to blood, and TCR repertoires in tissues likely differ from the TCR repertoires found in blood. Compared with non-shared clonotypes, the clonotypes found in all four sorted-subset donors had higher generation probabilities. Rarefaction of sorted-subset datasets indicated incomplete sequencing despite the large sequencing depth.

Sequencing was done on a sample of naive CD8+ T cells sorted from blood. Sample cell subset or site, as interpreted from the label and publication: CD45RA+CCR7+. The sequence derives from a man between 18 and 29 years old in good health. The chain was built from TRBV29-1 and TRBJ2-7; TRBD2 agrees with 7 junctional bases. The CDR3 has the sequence CSVGVAGTYEQYF. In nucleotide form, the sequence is TGCAGCGTTGGGGTAGCGGGCACCTACGAGCAGTACTTC.